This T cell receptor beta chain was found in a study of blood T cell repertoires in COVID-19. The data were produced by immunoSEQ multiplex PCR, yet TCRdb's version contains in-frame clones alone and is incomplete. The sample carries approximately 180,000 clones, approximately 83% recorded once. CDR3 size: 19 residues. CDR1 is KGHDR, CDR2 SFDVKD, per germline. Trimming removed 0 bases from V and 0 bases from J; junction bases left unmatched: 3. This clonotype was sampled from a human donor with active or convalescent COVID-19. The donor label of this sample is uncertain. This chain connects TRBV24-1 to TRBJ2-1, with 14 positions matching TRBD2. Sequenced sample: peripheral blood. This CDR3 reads CATSDLSTSGGASYNEQFF. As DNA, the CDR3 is TGTGCCACCAGTGATTTGTCGACTAGCGGGGGGGCCTCCTACAATGAGCAGTTCTTC.